Following are 23 T cell receptor beta chains from one sample sequenced in a study of shared clonotypes between healthy human individuals. The protocol was immunoSEQ multiplex PCR, while the TCRdb copy is restricted to in-frame clones and leaves out a portion. The data contain approximately 2.3 million clones, approximately 93% of them singletons. Sequencing was carried out using naive CD4+ T cells from PBMCs. The subset: CD45RA+ positively selected. Every receptor here comes from a man between 18 and 29 years old in good health. Some clones in this sample may be carry-over from other donors' samples.

A remark on this clone: Different DNA sequences within this sample yield the same CDR3. The chain is built from TRBV4-3 and TRBJ1-3, with a possible D match to TRBD1 (6 bases). Trimming cost V 3 bases and J 4 bases, with 7 bases left between them. The germline V gene encodes CDR1 LGHNA and CDR2 YSLEER. The CDR3 is 13 amino acids. The CDR3 loop reads CASSQTGGNTIYF. For the CDR3, the DNA is TGCGCCAGCAGCCAGACAGGAGGAAACACCATATATTTT.

The chain couples TRBV7-9 to TRBJ1-1, with D perhaps TRBD1 (6 bases). V was trimmed by 6 bases and J by 7 bases, leaving 12 bases between them. The germline V gene encodes CDR1 SEHNR and CDR2 FQNEAQ (reference sequence). This CDR3 is built from 12 residues. The CDR3 spells CASRRTEFEAFF. The CDR3 DNA reads TGTGCCAGCAGACGGACAGAGTTTGAAGCTTTCTTT.

This clone showed up just a few times. The chain joins TRBV15 to TRBJ2-2, with a possible D match to TRBD1 (5 bases). Germline V CDR1 and CDR2: LNHNV, YYDKDF (reference sequence). This CDR3 has 14 amino acids. The V end lost 7 bases, the J end lost 3 bases, and 12 bases lay between the germline ends. CDR3 sequence reads: CATMSPRDTGELFF. The CDR3 DNA sequence: TGTGCCACCATGAGTCCCAGGGACACCGGGGAGCTGTTTTTT.

The gene calls are TRBV15 and TRBJ2-7, with 9 positions matching TRBD2. Germline CDR1 reads LNHNV; CDR2 reads YYDKDF (reference sequence). After removal of 1 base from V and 2 bases from J, the junction contained 6 bases not matched to a gene. The CDR3 loop spans 16 amino acids. The DNA of the CDR3 is TGTGCCACCAGCAGAGCGTACGCGGGAGGGCCCTACGAGCAGTACTTC. Amino acid sequence: CATSRAYAGGPYEQYF.

This chain joins TRBV7-3 and TRBJ1-2; TRBD1 matches 7 bases. Germline V gene data show CDR1 as SGHTA and CDR2 as FQGTGA. V lost 5 bases, J lost 4 bases, and 7 bases stayed unmatched. The length of the CDR3 is 14 residues. CDR3 DNA sequence: TGTGCCAGCAGCCCAGGGGGGGGCCCCTATGGCTACACCTTC. Protein: CASSPGGGPYGYTF.

The chain combines TRBV15 with TRBJ2-2; no definite D call. Between the trimmed V and J ends, which lost 3 bases and 0 bases, there was a span of 5 bases. Germline V gene data show CDR1 as LNHNV and CDR2 as YYDKDF (reference sequence). This CDR3 has 14 residues. For the CDR3, the DNA is TGTGCCACCAGCAGGGGTCCGAACACCGGGGAGCTGTTTTTT. Translating gives CATSRGPNTGELFF.

Comment on this clone: The same CDR3 also results from other DNA sequences found in this sample. The gene calls are TRBV5-1 and TRBJ2-1, with 10 bases fitting TRBD2. V gave up 4 bases and J gave up 0 bases; unmatched junction bases: 1. Germline V lookup: CDR1 SGHRS, CDR2 YFSETQ. This CDR3 contains 15 residues. As DNA, the CDR3 is TGCGCCAGCAGCCCTAGCGGGAGCTCCTACAATGAGCAGTTCTTC. Translation gives CASSPSGSSYNEQFF.

About this clone itself: This CDR3 is also generated by other DNA sequences in the sample. V usage is TRBV7-3 and J usage is TRBJ2-6; D is undetermined. The germline gives CDR1 SGHTA, CDR2 FQGTGA. This CDR3 contains 13 residues. The V gene lost 3 bases and the J gene lost 4 bases, with 4 bases spanning the gap. CDR3 protein: CASSLEGANVLTF. CDR3 DNA sequence: TGTGCCAGCAGCTTGGAAGGGGCCAACGTCCTGACTTTC.

This chain links TRBV4-3 with TRBJ1-2; D remains unclear. This CDR3 comprises 14 residues. Germline V gene sequence: CDR1 LGHNA, CDR2 YSLEER. Trimming left V 0 bases short and J 4 bases short, with 9 bases between. The CDR3 DNA reads as TGCGCCAGCAGCCAAGAGAGCACTACCTATGGCTACACCTTC. Protein: CASSQESTTYGYTF.

The chain links TRBV15 to TRBJ1-2; TRBD1 matches at 10 bases. CDR1 LNHNV and CDR2 YYDKDF come from the germline V gene (reference sequence). The CDR3 has 16 amino acids. Trimming cost V 5 bases and J 6 bases; bases outside gene matches: 12. CDR3 residues: CATSPFKAGTGDGYTF. CDR3 bases: TGTGCCACCAGCCCTTTTAAAGCCGGGACAGGGGATGGCTACACCTTC.

Points on this clone: The same CDR3 can be traced to other DNA sequences in this sample. The chain joins TRBV28 to TRBJ2-7; D unresolved. This CDR3 region has 13 residues. CDR1 and CDR2 from the germline V gene are MDHEN and SYDVKM. V was pared by 5 bases and J by 0 bases, with 8 bases between. The CDR3: CASSRLGSYEQYF. CDR3 sequence (DNA): TGTGCCAGCAGTCGGCTAGGCTCCTACGAGCAGTACTTC.

This chain joins TRBV6-5 and TRBJ2-7; the match to TRBD1 covers 12 bases. The CDR3 runs to 12 residues. V lost 8 bases to trimming and J lost 5 bases; unmatched junction nucleotides: 1. Germline CDR1 MNHEY, CDR2 SVGAGI. CDR3 coding DNA: TGTGCCAGCGGGACAGGGGGCAACGAGCAGTACTTC. Amino acid sequence: CASGTGGNEQYF.

V is TRBV5-4 and J is TRBJ2-7; 10 bases match TRBD1. V lost 4 bases, J lost 2 bases, and 3 bases stayed unmatched. This CDR3 region has 14 residues. The germline V gene has CDR1 SGHNT and CDR2 YYREEE (reference sequence). CDR3 residues: CASSPDRGPYEQYF. The CDR3 nucleotides are TGTGCCAGCAGCCCTGACAGGGGGCCCTACGAGCAGTACTTC.

This CDR3 reads CASVLAGPYEQYF. The CDR3 DNA reads TGTGCCAGCGTACTAGCAGGCCCCTACGAGCAGTACTTC. The chain recombines TRBV2 with TRBJ2-5; D possibly corresponds to TRBD2 (6 bases). Judging by the DNA end, TRBJ2-7 fits better; the J call may be wrong. The CDR3 totals 13 residues. CDR1 SNHLY and CDR2 FYNNEI come from the germline V gene.

This chain joins TRBV10-1 and TRBJ1-5; D is perhaps TRBD1 (5 bases). Per germline, CDR1 WNHNN and CDR2 SYGVQD (reference sequence). The CDR3 is made up of 15 amino acids. V was trimmed by 6 bases and J by 2 bases, leaving 14 bases between them. CDR3 sequence (DNA): TGCGCCAGCAGGAACCAGGGTCCTGGCAATCAGCCCCAGCATTTT. It translates to CASRNQGPGNQPQHF.

A word on this clone: Other DNA sequences from this sample encode an identical CDR3 as well. The genes are TRBV9 and TRBJ1-1; weak D call: TRBD1 (6 bases). Germline CDR1 SGDLS, CDR2 YYNGEE. The CDR3 runs 15 residues. Trimming pared 0 bases from V and 2 bases from J, leaving 11 bases between. CDR3 DNA: TGTGCCAGCAGCGTAGTGGGCAGGGGTAACACTGAAGCTTTCTTT. Translated, it gives CASSVVGRGNTEAFF.

Comment on this clone: At the DNA level, this CDR3 is encoded by other sequences in the same sample as well. The chain uses TRBV5-1 and TRBJ1-4, with a possible D match to TRBD1 (5 bases). The CDR3 is made up of 14 amino acids. Between the trimmed V and J ends, which lost 0 bases and 6 bases, there was a span of 9 bases. From germline, CDR1 is SGHRS and CDR2 YFSETQ. In nucleotides, the CDR3 is TGCGCCAGCAGCTTGGGCCAGGGTGATGAAAAACTGTTTTTT. It is translated as CASSLGQGDEKLFF.

The chain uses TRBV11-1 and TRBJ1-1; D is unresolved. Germline values: CDR1 SGHAT, CDR2 FQDESV (reference sequence). The CDR3 totals 12 residues. The germline V and J ends were trimmed by 6 bases and 9 bases, with 14 bases remaining between them. The CDR3: CASSLDGDQAFF. CDR3 nucleotides: TGTGCCAGCAGTTTGGACGGCGATCAAGCTTTCTTT.

Details on this clone: A read error is possible here, since a much larger clone lies one base away. The identical CDR3 is also encoded by other nucleotide sequences in the sample. J is TRBJ1-5 and V is TRBV9; D ambiguous. Germline V lookup: CDR1 SGDLS, CDR2 YYNGEE. V dropped 0 bases and J dropped 3 bases, with 4 bases sitting between them. The CDR3 has 13 residues. The CDR3 protein is CASSVDTNQPQHF. CDR3 DNA sequence: TGTGCCAGCAGCGTAGACACCAATCAGCCCCAGCATTTT.

The chain uses TRBV5-6 and TRBJ1-2; 10 bases fit TRBD1. The CDR3 is 15 amino acids. V trimming: 3 bases; J trimming: 5 bases; junction bases outside the gene matches: 7. The germline gives CDR1 SGHDT, CDR2 YYEEEE. The CDR3 loop reads CASSSLTGGPYGYTF. The CDR3 DNA reads as TGTGCCAGCAGCTCCTTGACAGGGGGCCCATATGGCTACACCTTC.

Of note for this clone: Since no conserved phenylalanine or tryptophan closes the CDR3, a read error is the likely cause. No DNA is shown, since the ends of the CDR3 on it are uncertain; the CDR3 is the one TCRdb lists. CDR3 amino acids: CASSIAGQGGATSGSVI. The chain couples TRBV19 to TRBJ2-3; TRBD2, the table's D call, was not compared with the DNA. Germline loops: CDR1 LNHDA, CDR2 SQIVND (reference sequence). The CDR3 extends over 17 residues, inclusive of both ends.

The gene calls are TRBV27 and TRBJ2-1, with TRBD2 matching 15 bases. The junction had 15 bases not matched to a gene; V was cut back by 2 bases and J by 7 bases. The CDR3 length is 20 residues. In germline, CDR1 is MNHEY, CDR2 SMNVEV (reference sequence). The CDR3 DNA follows: TGTGCCAGCAGTTTAACCCCCCCTTCCGGGACTAGCGGGAGGAGAAATGAGCAGTTCTTC. Residues: CASSLTPPSGTSGRRNEQFF.

This chain links TRBV5-3 with TRBJ2-5; 7 nucleotides match TRBD1. TRBV5-3 is marked as an open reading frame, function uncertain. V shed 5 bases, J shed 2 bases, and the junction held 9 bases outside the gene matches. The CDR3 extends over 15 amino acids. CDR3 amino acids: CARREGTAKQETQYF. In nucleotides, the CDR3 is TGTGCCAGAAGGGAAGGGACAGCTAAGCAAGAGACCCAGTACTTC.